The 27 T cell receptor beta chains below were found in one sample sequenced in a study of identical twins. Via MiXCR, TCRdb re-called the 5' RACE reads, giving one row per CDR3 protein. The sample comprises about 810,000 distinct CDR3 sequences, 9% to 15% of which are singletons, and roughly 1.5% rests with the top ten. The same data also contributed to another study, on yellow fever vaccine responses in identical twins.

The sequenced material came from PBMCs. The origin of the receptors is a woman younger than 35 in good health.

This clonotype came up a few times. The genes are TRBV3-1 and TRBJ2-5, with TRBD2 matching over 11 bases. The CDR3 extends over 17 amino acids. The J segment lost 9 bases and the V segment lost 2 bases, leaving 14 bases of the junction unmatched. Germline values: CDR1 LGHDT, CDR2 YNNKEL (reference sequence). Here the CDR3 reads CASSQSPGLAVILAQYF. Written as DNA, the CDR3 is TGTGCCAGCAGCCAATCCCCGGGACTAGCGGTTATATTGGCCCAGTACTTC.

This clonotype has just a few counts. V gene TRBV4-1 combines with J gene TRBJ1-5; 7 bases line up with TRBD1. Trimming cost V 0 bases and J 0 bases; bases outside gene matches: 5. Germline V gives CDR1 MGHRA, CDR2 YSYEKL. The CDR3 loop spans 17 amino acids. CDR3 nucleotides: TGCGCCAGCAGCCAAGAAGGACAGGCGTATAGCAATCAGCCCCAGCATTTT. Its translation: CASSQEGQAYSNQPQHF.

This clonotype was seen more than once but under ten times. CDR3 amino acids: CASSSTDRGPWTEAFF. In DNA, the CDR3 is TGTGCCAGCAGCTCAACGGACAGGGGGCCTTGGACTGAAGCTTTCTTT. The chain couples TRBV7-9 to TRBJ1-1; the match to TRBD1 covers 11 bases. The germline CDR1 and CDR2 sequences are SEHNR and FQNEAQ (reference sequence). V gave up 4 bases and J gave up 5 bases; unmatched junction bases: 9. The CDR3 extends over 16 amino acids.

This rearrangement joins TRBV11-2 to TRBJ2-3; TRBD2 aligns across 12 bases. With V trimmed by 2 bases and J by 2 bases, 14 bases remained unmatched. Germline CDR1 SGHAT, CDR2 FQNNGV. This CDR3 region has 20 residues. CDR3 sequence (DNA): TGTGCCAGCAGCTTATATCCTAGCGGGAGGGTAGGATCACTCACAGATACGCAGTATTTT. Its translation: CASSLYPSGRVGSLTDTQYF. Full variable domain (missing parts from reference TRBV11-2 and TRBJ2-3): EAGVAQSPRYKIIEKRQSVAFWCNPISGHATLYWYQQILGQGPKLLIQFQNNGVVDDSQLPKDRFSAERLKGVDSTLKIQPAKLEDSAVYLCASSLYPSGRVGSLTDTQYFGPGTRLTVL.

This clonotype occurred a few times. The CDR3 sequence is CADGGSSYNEQFF. The DNA of the CDR3 is TGTGCCGACGGGGGGAGCTCCTACAATGAGCAGTTCTTC. This chain uses TRBV6-1 with TRBJ2-1, with 7 bases fitting TRBD2. The CDR3 sequence is 13 residues long. CDR1 is MNHNS, CDR2 SASEGT, per germline. V lost 11 bases to trimming and J lost 0 bases; unmatched junction nucleotides: 4.

This clonotype was seen only once. The rearrangement links TRBV20-1 to TRBJ2-2, with TRBD2 matching 12 bases. This CDR3 spans 14 amino acids. V lost 7 bases to trimming and J lost 7 bases; unmatched junction nucleotides: 7. Germline-derived CDR1 and CDR2 are DFQATT and SNEGSKA (reference sequence). The CDR3 sequence: CSDWTSGDGGELFF. The CDR3, as DNA: TGCAGTGATTGGACTAGCGGGGACGGCGGGGAGCTGTTTTTT.

The V and J genes are TRBV12-3 or TRBV12-4 and TRBJ2-7, with D uncertain. Deletions cut 6 bases from V and 7 bases from J, with 16 bases between. The CDR3 extends over 13 amino acids. CDR3: CASRKGFGSEQYF. The CDR3 bases are TGTGCCAGCAGAAAGGGATTCGGGTCGGAGCAGTACTTC.

J is TRBJ1-1 and V is TRBV6-1, with TRBD1 matching over 7 bases. J gave up 1 base and V 5 bases, and 7 bases lay outside the gene matches. CDR3 length: 15 amino acids. Germline-derived CDR1 and CDR2 are MNHNS and SASEGT. The CDR3 spells CASSQPGTANTEAFF. The CDR3 DNA sequence: TGTGCCAGCAGTCAACCCGGGACAGCGAACACTGAAGCTTTCTTT.

This clonotype was detected many times. The rearrangement links TRBV5-1 to TRBJ2-1; 9 bases map to TRBD2. There are 16 residues in the CDR3. The germline gives CDR1 SGHRS, CDR2 YFSETQ. V lost 1 base to trimming and J lost 0 bases; unmatched junction nucleotides: 2. CDR3 nucleotides: TGCGCCAGCAGCTTGATTAGCGGGAGCTCCTACAATGAGCAGTTCTTC. This sequence encodes CASSLISGSSYNEQFF.

The sample holds a few counts of this clonotype. The rearrangement joins TRBV6-1 to TRBJ2-2, with D hard to call. V was pared by 7 bases and J by 5 bases, with 14 bases between. Germline V lookup: CDR1 MNHNS, CDR2 SASEGT. This CDR3 comprises 14 residues. The CDR3 loop is CASKEYLGTGELFF. The DNA of the CDR3 is TGTGCCAGCAAGGAGTATTTAGGGACCGGGGAGCTGTTTTTT.

This clonotype turned up a few times. V is TRBV29-1 and J is TRBJ1-1; D is possibly TRBD1 (6 bases). The CDR3 length is 12 residues. The V end lost 1 base, the J end lost 4 bases, and 7 bases lay between the germline ends. Looked up from germline, CDR1 is SQVTM and CDR2 is ANQGSEA. The CDR3 region has the DNA TGCAGCGTTGAAGGCAGGGGCACTGAAGCTTTCTTT. Its translation: CSVEGRGTEAFF.

This clonotype was observed a handful of times. The rearrangement links TRBV11-2 to TRBJ2-5, with 12 bases identical to TRBD2. The CDR3 is 16 residues long. Germline CDR1 and CDR2: SGHAT and FQNNGV. The ends lost 5 bases at V and 6 bases at J; junction bases unmatched: 10. The DNA of the CDR3 is TGTGCCAGCAGCCTTGAACTAGCGGGGGGCCAGCAGACCCAGTACTTC. Translating it yields CASSLELAGGQQTQYF.

This clonotype was seen a few times. The rearrangement joins TRBV20-1 to TRBJ2-1; the match to TRBD2 covers 7 bases. Trimming at V came to 3 bases and at J to 0 bases, leaving 5 bases not matched to a gene. The length of the CDR3 is 15 residues. The germline CDR1 and CDR2 sequences are DFQATT and SNEGSKA (reference sequence). The CDR3 DNA sequence: TGCAGTGCTAGGACGGGGGGTAGCTCCTACAATGAGCAGTTCTTC. Its protein product is CSARTGGSSYNEQFF.

A remark on this clonotype: At one end, the junction sequence differs from germline, possibly due to a read error. This sequence joins TRBV15 and TRBJ2-1, with 7 bases fitting TRBD2. This CDR3 spans 13 amino acids. In germline, CDR1 is LNHNV, CDR2 YYDKDF (reference sequence). In DNA, the CDR3 is TGTGCCACCAGCAGAGATCGTTGGCGGGAGCTGTTCTTC. Its translation is CATSRDRWRELFF.

This clonotype was counted a few times. This rearrangement joins TRBV27 to TRBJ2-5; D perhaps matches TRBD2 (5 bases). Germline V gene lookup returns CDR1 MNHEY and CDR2 SMNVEV (reference sequence). There are 11 residues in the CDR3. Trimming removed 7 bases from V and 4 bases from J, with 7 bases in between. The CDR3 bases are TGTGCCAGCATTGAGGGAGAGACCCAGTACTTC. Protein sequence: CASIEGETQYF.

This chain joins TRBV6-1 and TRBJ2-7; 9 bases are a match to TRBD2. V lost 2 bases to trimming and J lost 1 base; unmatched junction nucleotides: 3. This CDR3 region has 15 residues. Germline V lookup: CDR1 MNHNS, CDR2 SASEGT. Here the CDR3 reads CASSERLAGSYEQYF. In DNA, the CDR3 is TGTGCCAGCAGTGAAAGGCTAGCGGGGTCCTACGAGCAGTACTTC.

The genes are TRBV7-8 and TRBJ2-7, with TRBD2 matching over 13 bases. CDR1 is SGHVS, CDR2 FQNEAQ, per germline. The CDR3 consists of 19 residues. The V and J ends lost 1 base and 0 bases, in that order; junction bases with no gene match: 9. For the CDR3, the DNA is TGTGCCAGCAGCTTAGAGACTAGCGGGAGGCTTGGAGGCTCCTACGAGCAGTACTTC. This encodes CASSLETSGRLGGSYEQYF.

This clonotype was found a few times. The V call is TRBV5-1, the J call TRBJ2-7; D is unclear. CDR1 is SGHRS, CDR2 YFSETQ, per germline. Trimming shortened V by 0 bases and J by 2 bases, and 15 bases separated the two germline ends. This CDR3 is built from 16 residues. The CDR3 DNA reads TGCGCCAGCAGCTTGGAAATGGTCTATCGCGCCTACGAGCAGTACGTC. This gives the protein CASSLEMVYRAYEQYV.

The V and J genes are TRBV9 and TRBJ2-1; 8 bases are a match to TRBD2. Germline trimming cut 2 bases from V and 4 bases from J; bases unmatched to any gene: 5. The CDR3 has 15 residues. Germline V gene sequence: CDR1 SGDLS, CDR2 YYNGEE. The CDR3, as DNA: TGTGCCAGCAGCGTTAGCGGGATTGGTTACAATGAGCAGTTCTTC. Its protein product is CASSVSGIGYNEQFF.

The genes are TRBV9 and TRBJ2-7; either TRBD1 or TRBD2 may supply D (7 bases each). Germline values: CDR1 SGDLS, CDR2 YYNGEE. Trimming removed 3 bases from V and 6 bases from J, with 19 bases in between. The CDR3 sequence is 15 residues long. For the CDR3, the DNA is TGTGCCAGCAGCGCAGGGGGGGAACCCACTCGCGAGCAGTACTTC. It specifies CASSAGGEPTREQYF.

This clonotype was recorded a few times. The V and J genes are TRBV5-6 and TRBJ1-1; tentatively, D is TRBD1 (6 bases). The CDR3 is 15 amino acids. V was shortened by 3 bases and J by 4 bases, with 16 bases between the two germline ends. Per germline, CDR1 SGHDT and CDR2 YYEEEE. The CDR3 region has the DNA TGTGCCAGCAGCTCCACAGGGATCTGGACCACTGAAGCTTTCTTT. Amino acids: CASSSTGIWTTEAFF. The full variable domain, its missing parts supplied by reference TRBV5-6 and TRBJ1-1, is DAGVTQSPTHLIKTRGQQVTLRCSPKSGHDTVSWYQQALGQGPQFIFQYYEEEERQRGNFPDRFSGHQFPNYSSELNVNALLLGDSALYLCASSSTGIWTTEAFFGQGTRLTVV.

V usage is TRBV10-2 and J usage is TRBJ2-5; 13 bases fit TRBD2. This CDR3 region has 19 residues. The V segment lost 10 bases and the J segment 2 bases; nucleotides outside the gene matches: 19. CDR1 and CDR2 (germline): WSHSY, SAAADI. The CDR3 is CATQRPGTSGIAGQETQYF. The CDR3 bases are TGCGCCACCCAAAGGCCCGGGACTAGCGGGATAGCGGGGCAAGAGACCCAGTACTTC.

A few counts support this clonotype. The V gene is TRBV28, the J gene TRBJ2-7; TRBD1 matches at 8 bases. The germline gives CDR1 MDHEN, CDR2 SYDVKM. The CDR3 has 14 amino acids. V dropped 6 bases and J dropped 0; count of bases not matched to a gene: 4. DNA for the CDR3: TGTGCCAGCAGCTCGGGACAGGCCTCCTACGAGCAGTACGTC. Its translation is CASSSGQASYEQYV.

V is TRBV12-3 or TRBV12-4 and J is TRBJ1-1, with 10 bases aligning to TRBD1. Trimming removed 3 bases from V and 3 bases from J; junction bases left unmatched: 10. The CDR3 sequence is 17 residues long. CDR3 sequence: CASSFRDRGRSDTEAFF. CDR3 DNA sequence: TGTGCCAGCAGTTTCCGCGACAGGGGGCGTTCGGACACTGAAGCTTTCTTT.

The DNA for the CDR3 is TGCGCCAGCAGCTCCTCCGGGACAGGGGGGAATGAGCAGTTCTTC. Its translation is CASSSSGTGGNEQFF. The rearrangement uses TRBV5-1 and TRBJ2-1; 11 nucleotides match TRBD1. The CDR3 length is 15 residues. Germline V gene sequence: CDR1 SGHRS, CDR2 YFSETQ. The trim removed 3 bases at V and 7 bases at J, leaving 6 bases unmatched.

J is TRBJ2-5 and V is TRBV3-1; D remains ambiguous. V gave up 2 bases and J gave up 7 bases, with 5 bases separating them. The CDR3 length is 11 residues. Germline CDR1 LGHDT, CDR2 YNNKEL (reference sequence). CDR3 sequence reads: CASSQRRTQYF. CDR3 sequence (DNA): TGTGCCAGCAGCCAACGGCGGACCCAGTACTTC.

V usage is TRBV6-5 and J usage is TRBJ2-2; D is uncertain. Trimming removed 2 bases at V and 4 bases at J, with 8 bases between. The germline V gene encodes CDR1 MNHEY and CDR2 SVGAGI. This CDR3 region has 14 residues. The CDR3 nucleotides are TGTGCCAGCAGTTACGGGCGGATCACCGGGGAGCTGTTTTTT. Its translation is CASSYGRITGELFF.